This entry concerns a single T cell receptor beta chain. This entry comes from a study of PD-1 blockade in classical Hodgkin lymphoma. Each patient experienced a relapse that followed autologous stem cell transplantation, and brentuximab vedotin exposure varied. Germline V lookup: CDR1 SEHNR, CDR2 FQNEAQ (reference sequence). Trimming removed 4 bases from V and 2 bases from J, with 11 bases in between. This CDR3 region has 14 residues. Here immunoSEQ multiplex PCR was the method, and the copy in TCRdb shows in-frame clones only, minus some. The sample includes around 20,000 clones, about nine tenths of them seen just once.

This sample comprised peripheral blood mononuclear cells (PBMCs), obtained before the second cycle of nivolumab. The chain couples TRBV7-9 to TRBJ1-2, with D uncertain. The receptor's source is a human donor with classical Hodgkin lymphoma. The CDR3 spells CASSSQTINYGYTF. DNA for the CDR3: TGTGCCAGCAGCTCTCAGACAATAAACTATGGCTACACCTTC.